Included here is one TCR beta chain sequence, with context. Its specificity is unknown. Sequencing used immunoSEQ multiplex PCR; TCRdb keeps in-frame clones, though not all of them. This sample yields around 83,000 clones, of which roughly 83% are seen a single time; 8.7% belongs to the top ten. These data belong to a study of T cell responses to AZD1222 COVID-19 vaccine. Findings of the study overall: Repertoires were obtained only post-peak T cell response. Spike-specific TCR breadth and depth went up after people got two AZD1222 doses.

V lost 5 bases and J 5 bases, leaving 7 bases between the germline ends. Germline V CDR1 and CDR2: WSHSY, SAAADI. The CDR3 length is 12 residues. The clonotype originates from an adult in good health. The input for sequencing was peripheral blood, taken on day 0 of AZD1222 vaccination. The rearrangement links TRBV10-2 to TRBJ1-5; unclear D gene. The DNA of the CDR3 is TGCGCCAGCAGTCCAAGGGATCAGCCCCAGCATTTT. Translated: CASSPRDQPQHF.